Presented here are 13 T cell receptor beta chains from one specimen sequenced in a study of T-cell memory formation after mild COVID-19. One entry per CDR3 protein, called by TCRdb with MiXCR from the 5' RACE reads. The repertoire includes under 250,000 distinct CDR3 sequences, more than 25% of them detected once, and around 10% sits in the top ten. The specimen sequenced was PBMCs or a T cell subset sorted from them (not recorded which). The receptors come from an adult woman who had mild COVID-19 (a few samples of this study predate the infection). Cell type and time point are not known.

This clonotype was found a few times. The CDR3 DNA follows: TGTGCCACCAGTGAAGTAACAGGTGGTGGCTACACCTTC. Translated: CATSEVTGGGYTF. The rearrangement links TRBV24-1 to TRBJ1-2; D perhaps matches TRBD1 (5 bases). The germline V and J ends were trimmed by 4 bases and 7 bases, with 12 bases remaining between them. Per the germline V gene, CDR1 is KGHDR and CDR2 is SFDVKD. This CDR3 contains 13 residues.

This clonotype appeared a single time. Relative to the germline gene, one junction end is altered; a read error may explain this. Here the CDR3 DNA reads TGTGCCATCAGCCGGTTCTCCTACGAGCAGTACTTC. Translated: CAISRFSYEQYF. This chain links TRBV7-2 with TRBJ2-7; D is ambiguous. Germline CDR1 is SGHTA and CDR2 is FQGNSA. The CDR3 is made up of 12 amino acids.

J is TRBJ1-5 and V is TRBV18, with 7 bases that match TRBD1. Trimming cost V 2 bases and J 2 bases; bases outside gene matches: 6. The CDR3 sequence is 16 residues long. CDR1 and CDR2 (germline): KGHSH, LQKENI. CDR3 amino acids: CASSPDRVGGNQPQHF. The CDR3 coding sequence is TGTGCCAGCTCACCAGACAGGGTGGGCGGCAATCAGCCCCAGCATTTT.

The chain joins TRBV12-3 or TRBV12-4 to TRBJ2-5, with 7 bases fitting TRBD1. The V and J ends lost 5 bases and 1 base, in that order; junction bases with no gene match: 4. The CDR3 totals 14 residues. CDR3: CASSIGQVQETQYF. DNA of the CDR3: TGTGCCAGCAGTATCGGACAGGTCCAAGAGACCCAGTACTTC.

V gene TRBV11-2 combines with J gene TRBJ2-5; 9 nucleotides align to TRBD2. This CDR3 is built from 16 residues. Per the germline V gene, CDR1 is SGHAT and CDR2 is FQNNGV. The trim removed 3 bases at V and 7 bases at J, leaving 12 bases unmatched. The CDR3 coding sequence is TGTGCCAGCAGCTTTGTGCGGGAGGGCCGGAGGGGGACCCAGTACTTC. Translating it yields CASSFVREGRRGTQYF. Supplemented by reference TRBV11-2 and TRBJ2-5, the full variable domain reads EAGVAQSPRYKIIEKRQSVAFWCNPISGHATLYWYQQILGQGPKLLIQFQNNGVVDDSQLPKDRFSAERLKGVDSTLKIQPAKLEDSAVYLCASSFVREGRRGTQYFGPGTRLLVL.

This clonotype was seen repeatedly, ten times or more. The chain joins TRBV7-9 to TRBJ2-7; D is uncertain. V lost 1 base and J lost 4, with 8 bases in between. The CDR3 consists of 13 residues. Germline CDR1 reads SEHNR; CDR2 reads FQNEAQ (reference sequence). As DNA, the CDR3 is TGTGCCAGCAGCTTAGTTTCTTCTTACGAGCAGTACTTC. This sequence encodes CASSLVSSYEQYF. Full variable domain (remainder filled in from reference TRBV7-9 and TRBJ2-7): DTGVSQNPRHKITKRGQNVTFRCDPISEHNRLYWYRQTLGQGPEFLTYFQNEAQLEKSRLLSDRFSAERPKGSFSTLEIQRTEQGDSAMYLCASSLVSSYEQYFGPGTRLTVT.

The chain joins TRBV11-2 to TRBJ1-2; no reliable D call. Per the germline V gene, CDR1 is SGHAT and CDR2 is FQNNGV. CDR3 length equals 13 residues. V lost 5 bases to trimming and J lost 11 bases, with 18 bases between them. CDR3 bases: TGTGCCAGCAGCCGAAGTTGGGAGTCTGGGTACACCTTC. Translated, it gives CASSRSWESGYTF.

In this sample, this clonotype turned up a few times. This rearrangement joins TRBV27 to TRBJ1-1; the D gene is possibly TRBD1 (5 bases). CDR1 and CDR2 (germline): MNHEY, SMNVEV (reference sequence). The CDR3 extends over 16 amino acids. V was pared by 6 bases and J by 0 bases, with 17 bases between. CDR3 DNA sequence: TGTGCCAGCAGGGCGACCAGACAGACCATGAACACTGAAGCTTTCTTT. This codes for CASRATRQTMNTEAFF.

This chain uses TRBV25-1 with TRBJ2-2; possibly TRBD2 for D (5 bases). The CDR3 consists of 16 residues. Deletions cut 3 bases from V and 1 base from J, with 12 bases between. Germline assignment: CDR1 MGHDK and CDR2 SYGVNS. The CDR3 DNA is TGTGCCAGCAGTGATCAGGAGGTGGTGAACACCGGGGAGCTGTTTTTT. Translation gives CASSDQEVVNTGELFF.

The rearrangement uses TRBV27 and TRBJ2-5; unclear D gene. Trimming took 7 bases from V and 2 from J, leaving 11 bases between them. Germline V gene lookup returns CDR1 MNHEY and CDR2 SMNVEV (reference sequence). CDR3 size: 13 residues. The CDR3 region is CASTPYGQETQYF. The CDR3 DNA sequence: TGTGCCAGCACCCCTTACGGGCAAGAGACCCAGTACTTC.

The chain has TRBV20-1 and TRBJ1-2; D perhaps matches TRBD1 (5 bases). The V end was cut by 2 bases, the J end by 4 bases, with 14 bases between. CDR1 is DFQATT and CDR2 is SNEGSKA in the germline V gene (reference sequence). This CDR3 comprises 14 residues. CDR3 in DNA: TGCAGTGCTAGACGCGGGACCGACCTCTATGGCTACACCTTC. Its translation is CSARRGTDLYGYTF.

There are a few counts of this clonotype. The genes are TRBV12-3 or TRBV12-4 and TRBJ1-2; the D gene is possibly TRBD1 (6 bases). The CDR3 totals 14 residues. V lost 3 bases and J 2 bases, leaving 10 bases between the germline ends. The CDR3 coding sequence is TGTGCCAGCAGTTTTGCCGACAGGAACTATGGCTACACCTTC. It encodes CASSFADRNYGYTF.

The rearrangement links TRBV24-1 to TRBJ1-5; 11 bases line up with TRBD1. Germline values: CDR1 KGHDR, CDR2 SFDVKD. The CDR3 is 16 residues long. V trimming: 5 bases; J trimming: 3 bases; junction bases outside the gene matches: 5. This CDR3 is CATSGGTGGNNQPQHF. CDR3 in DNA: TGTGCCACCAGTGGCGGGACAGGGGGTAACAATCAGCCCCAGCATTTT.